Each of the 19 T cell receptor beta chains below was sequenced from the same sample in a study of identical twins (dated by TCRdb to the mid-2010s). The library came from 5' RACE. Sequencing was performed on an Illumina HiSeq 2000. The raw public data were reprocessed by TCRdb itself: fastp quality trimming at Q25, MiXCR clonotype calling, in-frame beta chains only. Records with the same CDR3 protein are collapsed into one entry carrying the most frequent genes and DNA. Within this sample are about 530,000 distinct CDR3 sequences, with approximately 16% of them counted one time only. Of the sample, roughly 0.46% falls within the top ten clones. These data were also reused for a study on yellow fever vaccine responses in identical twins.

Sequenced input: CD4+ T cells sorted from blood. Receptors were obtained from a woman aged 18-29 years in good health.

This clonotype showed up just a few times. The V gene is TRBV20-1, the J gene TRBJ2-7; 8 positions agree with TRBD2. The CDR3 spans 16 residues. The V and J ends lost 0 bases and 7 bases, in that order; junction bases with no gene match: 14. Germline loops: CDR1 DFQATT, CDR2 SNEGSKA (reference sequence). The CDR3 loop reads CSARDPGGGRFYEQYF. As DNA, the CDR3 is TGCAGTGCTAGAGACCCTGGGGGCGGGAGGTTCTATGAGCAGTACTTC.

This clonotype appeared many times. This chain links TRBV4-1 with TRBJ2-7; a possible D gene is TRBD1 (8 bases). V lost 1 base to trimming and J lost 5 bases, with 15 bases between them. This CDR3 comprises 15 residues. CDR1 is MGHRA, CDR2 YSYEKL, per germline. For the CDR3, the DNA is TGCGCCAGCAGCCAAGGAGAGCGGGACAGGAACGAGCAGTACTTC. Translation gives CASSQGERDRNEQYF.

In its sample, this clonotype was seen a few times. No conserved phenylalanine or tryptophan ends this CDR3, so it is likely a read error. It is unclear where the CDR3 begins or ends on the DNA, so no DNA is shown, and the CDR3 is as TCRdb lists it. The CDR3 spells CASSLGLAGQL. This sequence joins TRBV6-1 and TRBJ2-1; the listed D gene, TRBD2, was not tested against the DNA. Inclusive of both ends, the CDR3 amounts to 11 amino acids. In germline, CDR1 is MNHNS, CDR2 SASEGT.

The J gene is TRBJ1-1, the V gene TRBV20-1; possibly TRBD1 for D (5 bases). The CDR3 has 15 residues. V was cut by 6 bases and J by 0 bases, with 17 bases left in between. Germline V gives CDR1 DFQATT, CDR2 SNEGSKA (reference sequence). The CDR3 here is CSATRSWGMNTEAFF. The CDR3 region has the DNA TGCAGTGCCACAAGATCCTGGGGGATGAACACTGAAGCTTTCTTT.

This clonotype was counted ten times or more. The chain links TRBV11-1 to TRBJ2-3; a weak D match, TRBD1 (5 bases). Trimming removed 5 bases from V and 2 bases from J, with 11 bases in between. The germline gives CDR1 SGHAT, CDR2 FQDESV (reference sequence). CDR3 size: 14 residues. CDR3 DNA: TGTGCCAGCAGCGCTCGGACACCCACAGATACGCAGTATTTT. As protein: CASSARTPTDTQYF. The full variable domain, its missing parts supplied by reference TRBV11-1 and TRBJ2-3, is EAEVAQSPRYKITEKSQAVAFWCDPISGHATLYWYRQILGQGPELLVQFQDESVVDDSQLPKDRFSAERLKGVDSTLKIQPAELGDSAMYLCASSARTPTDTQYFGPGTRLTVL.

This sequence joins TRBV12-3 or TRBV12-4 and TRBJ2-1, with D maybe TRBD1 (5 bases). The length of the CDR3 is 19 residues. The ends were cut back, 4 bases at V and 0 bases at J, with 22 bases in the middle. The CDR3 is CASSSRLKTDSYSYNEQFF. CDR3 in DNA: TGTGCCAGCAGTTCCAGACTCAAAACCGACAGCTACTCCTACAATGAGCAGTTCTTC.

This clonotype showed up just a few times. The chain's CDR3 is CASSNRGPTPNQPQHF. In DNA form, the CDR3 reads TGTGCCAGCAGTAACAGGGGTCCCACCCCCAATCAGCCCCAGCATTTT. This chain links TRBV12-3 or TRBV12-4 with TRBJ1-5; 7 bases align to TRBD1. The V and J ends lost 5 bases and 3 bases, in that order; junction bases with no gene match: 10. CDR3 length: 16 amino acids.

This clonotype was found a few times. This rearrangement joins TRBV4-1 to TRBJ2-5; 13 bases agree with TRBD2. This CDR3 has 19 amino acids. Trimming took 4 bases from V and 5 from J; bases not matched to a gene: 16. Germline-derived CDR1 and CDR2 are MGHRA and YSYEKL. This CDR3 is CASSPRGQRLAGGRETQYF. The DNA of the CDR3 is TGCGCCAGCAGCCCGAGAGGGCAAAGACTAGCGGGAGGCAGGGAGACCCAGTACTTC.

Only a few counts were recorded for this clonotype. The CDR3 bases are TGTGCCAGCAGGCCCGGACAGTTCAATCAGCCCCAGCATTTT. It specifies CASRPGQFNQPQHF. This chain uses TRBV28 with TRBJ1-5, with D perhaps matching TRBD1 (6 bases). This CDR3 region has 14 residues. Germline CDR1 and CDR2: MDHEN and SYDVKM. The V gene lost 6 bases and the J gene lost 3 bases, with 12 bases spanning the gap.

This clonotype was seen at least ten times. CDR3 region: CASSYLGSAGQPQHF. The CDR3 region has the DNA TGTGCCAGCAGTTACTTGGGGTCGGCCGGTCAGCCCCAGCATTTT. V and J are TRBV6-2 or TRBV6-3 and TRBJ1-5; D is ambiguous. The V end lost 1 base, the J end lost 6 bases, and 13 bases lay between the germline ends. The germline V gene has CDR1 MNHEY and CDR2 SVGEGT. This CDR3 has 15 residues.

This clonotype was found a few times. The chain has TRBV3-1 and TRBJ2-7; 7 bases map to TRBD2. The CDR3 covers 15 residues. Germline V gives CDR1 LGHDT, CDR2 YNNKEL (reference sequence). With 8 bases clipped from V and 2 bases from J, the junction kept 12 bases outside the gene matches. CDR3: CASRMGGIPPYEQYF. CDR3 DNA sequence: TGTGCCAGCCGGATGGGGGGGATACCCCCCTACGAGCAGTACTTC.

This clonotype was found many times. The genes are TRBV4-1 and TRBJ1-1, with D maybe TRBD1 (5 bases). The CDR3 spans 14 residues. Germline CDR1 and CDR2: MGHRA and YSYEKL. V was cut by 3 bases and J by 3 bases, with 11 bases left in between. CDR3 sequence (DNA): TGCGCCAGCAGCCACCAGTGGGGGGACACTGAAGCTTTCTTT. It yields the protein CASSHQWGDTEAFF.

There are many counts of this clonotype. The rearrangement links TRBV20-1 to TRBJ2-2, with D unclear. The CDR3 runs to 16 residues. Trimming removed 0 bases at V and 1 base at J, with 12 bases between. Germline lookup yields CDR1 DFQATT and CDR2 SNEGSKA (reference sequence). The chain's CDR3 is CSARESYPRNTGELFF. The CDR3 DNA follows: TGCAGTGCTAGAGAGTCGTACCCCAGGAACACCGGGGAGCTGTTTTTT.

The V call is TRBV18, the J call TRBJ2-7, with D possibly being TRBD1 (6 bases). This CDR3 has 15 amino acids. The V gene lost 1 base and the J gene lost 5 bases, with 15 bases spanning the gap. Germline CDR1 reads KGHSH; CDR2 reads LQKENI. The CDR3 DNA follows: TGTGCCAGCTCACCACGCCGACAGGCCCTCCACGAGCAGTACTTC. It yields the protein CASSPRRQALHEQYF.

This clonotype was recorded once. This chain joins TRBV20-1 and TRBJ2-1, with 9 nucleotides matching TRBD2. V lost 3 bases, J lost 7 bases, and 4 bases stayed unmatched. The V gene's germline CDR1 is DFQATT and CDR2 SNEGSKA (reference sequence). The CDR3 spans 13 residues. The CDR3 loop is CSARNLAGNEQFF. The CDR3, as DNA: TGCAGTGCTAGGAATCTAGCGGGAAATGAGCAGTTCTTC.

The chain couples TRBV5-6 to TRBJ2-7, with D maybe TRBD2 (6 bases). The germline V gene has CDR1 SGHDT and CDR2 YYEEEE. The CDR3 has 15 residues. V gave up 1 base and J gave up 0 bases, with 11 bases separating them. This CDR3 reads CASSLLGRDSYEQYV. The CDR3 nucleotides read TGTGCCAGCAGCTTGCTGGGGCGGGACTCCTACGAGCAGTACGTC.

This clonotype was seen a handful of times. In DNA, the CDR3 is TGTGCCAGCAGCTTAGTCGCTTTTGTTCGGGGACCGACTAACACTGAAGCTTTCTTT. Translated, it gives CASSLVAFVRGPTNTEAFF. This chain links TRBV11-1 with TRBJ1-1; D possibly corresponds to TRBD1 (5 bases). This CDR3 spans 19 amino acids. The ends were cut back, 1 base at V and 2 bases at J, with 23 bases in the middle. CDR1 is SGHAT and CDR2 is FQDESV in the germline V gene (reference sequence).

This clonotype has a handful of counts. The chain uses TRBV20-1 and TRBJ1-6, with D maybe TRBD1 (5 bases). This CDR3 spans 13 amino acids. The germline gives CDR1 DFQATT, CDR2 SNEGSKA (reference sequence). Between the trimmed V and J ends, which lost 5 bases and 5 bases, there was a span of 10 bases. The CDR3 DNA reads TGCAGTGCTGACAAGGGGAATAATTCACCCCTCCACTTT. The encoded protein is CSADKGNNSPLHF.

The J gene is TRBJ2-1, the V gene TRBV5-1, with 7 positions matching TRBD2. There are 14 residues in the CDR3. With 0 bases clipped from V and 4 bases from J, the junction kept 1 base outside the gene matches. The germline CDR1 and CDR2 sequences are SGHRS and YFSETQ. CDR3 in amino acids: CASSLDGGYNEQFF. The CDR3 DNA reads as TGCGCCAGCAGCTTGGACGGGGGGTACAATGAGCAGTTCTTC.